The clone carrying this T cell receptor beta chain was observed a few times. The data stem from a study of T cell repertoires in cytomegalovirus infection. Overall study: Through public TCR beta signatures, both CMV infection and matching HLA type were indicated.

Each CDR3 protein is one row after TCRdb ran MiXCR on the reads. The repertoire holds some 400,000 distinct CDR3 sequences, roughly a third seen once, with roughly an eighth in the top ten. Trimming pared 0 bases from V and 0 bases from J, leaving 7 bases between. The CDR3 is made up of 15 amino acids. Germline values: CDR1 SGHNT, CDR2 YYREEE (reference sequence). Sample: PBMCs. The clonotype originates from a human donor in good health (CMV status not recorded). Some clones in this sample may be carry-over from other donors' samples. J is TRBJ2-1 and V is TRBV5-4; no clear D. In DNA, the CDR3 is TGTGCCAGCAGCTTGGAGCAGGTCTCCTACAATGAGCAGTTCTTC. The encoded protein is CASSLEQVSYNEQFF.